This T cell receptor (beta chain) appears in the sequencing data of a study of cytomegalovirus exposure and HLA in healthy donors. This clone was detected once. What it binds is unknown. General study points: The classifier reportedly diagnosed cytomegalovirus status with high sensitivity and specificity. TCR sequences were mostly rare, though some public TCRs occurred in many donors.

This table comes from immunoSEQ multiplex PCR, and its TCRdb copy is limited to in-frame clones, with some not included. Here the sample spans nearly 200,000 clones, 84% being singletons. Trimming at V came to 5 bases and at J to 3 bases, leaving 9 bases not matched to a gene. The CDR3 totals 16 residues. Germline V gene lookup returns CDR1 MNHEY and CDR2 SMNVEV (reference sequence). The chain is built from TRBV27 and TRBJ1-1; 10 bases align to TRBD1. This TCR was recovered from a woman aged 30 to 39 in good health and CMV-seropositive. Sample: PBMCs. The CDR3 spells CASSLNAGTGDTEAFF. In DNA form, the CDR3 reads TGTGCCAGCAGTCTCAACGCCGGGACAGGGGACACTGAAGCTTTCTTT.